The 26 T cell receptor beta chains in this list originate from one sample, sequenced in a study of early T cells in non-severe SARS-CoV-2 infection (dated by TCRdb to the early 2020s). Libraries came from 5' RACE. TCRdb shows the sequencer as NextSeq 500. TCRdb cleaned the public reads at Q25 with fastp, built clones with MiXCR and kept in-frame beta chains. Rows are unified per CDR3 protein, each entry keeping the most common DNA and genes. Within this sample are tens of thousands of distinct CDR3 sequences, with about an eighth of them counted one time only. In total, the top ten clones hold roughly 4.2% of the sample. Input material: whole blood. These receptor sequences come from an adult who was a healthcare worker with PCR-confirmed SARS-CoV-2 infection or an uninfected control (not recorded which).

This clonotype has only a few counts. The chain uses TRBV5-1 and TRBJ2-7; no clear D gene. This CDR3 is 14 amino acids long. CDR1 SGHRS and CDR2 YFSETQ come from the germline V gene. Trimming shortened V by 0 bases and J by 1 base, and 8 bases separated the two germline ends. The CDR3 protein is CASSLGQTSYEQYF. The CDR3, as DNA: TGCGCCAGCAGCTTGGGGCAGACTTCCTACGAGCAGTACTTC.

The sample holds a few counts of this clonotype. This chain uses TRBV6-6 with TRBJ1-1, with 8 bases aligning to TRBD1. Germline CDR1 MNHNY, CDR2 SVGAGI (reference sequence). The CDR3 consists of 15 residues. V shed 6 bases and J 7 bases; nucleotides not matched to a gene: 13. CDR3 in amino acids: CASSPGTDRAVEAFF. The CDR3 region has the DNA TGTGCCAGCAGCCCCGGGACGGACAGGGCGGTTGAAGCTTTCTTT.

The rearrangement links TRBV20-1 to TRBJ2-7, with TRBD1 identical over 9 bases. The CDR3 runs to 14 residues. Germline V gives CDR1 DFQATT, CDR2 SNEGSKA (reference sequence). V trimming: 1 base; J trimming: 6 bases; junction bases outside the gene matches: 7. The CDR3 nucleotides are TGCAGTGCTAGAGCCCCCGGGACAGGGCCCGAGCAGTACTTC. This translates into CSARAPGTGPEQYF.

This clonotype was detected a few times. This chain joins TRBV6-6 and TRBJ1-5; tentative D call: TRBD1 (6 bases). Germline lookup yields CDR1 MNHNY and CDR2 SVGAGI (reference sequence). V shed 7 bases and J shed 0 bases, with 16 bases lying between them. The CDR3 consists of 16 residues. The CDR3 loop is CASTRAGVYSNQPQHF. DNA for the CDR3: TGTGCCAGCACCCGAGCAGGGGTCTATAGCAATCAGCCCCAGCATTTT.

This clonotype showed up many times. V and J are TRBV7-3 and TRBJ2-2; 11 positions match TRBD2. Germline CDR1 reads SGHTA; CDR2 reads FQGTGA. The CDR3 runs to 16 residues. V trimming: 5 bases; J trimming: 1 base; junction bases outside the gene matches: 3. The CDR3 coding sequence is TGTGCCAGCAGCAAAACTAGCGGGGGGAACACCGGGGAGCTGTTTTTT. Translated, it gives CASSKTSGGNTGELFF.

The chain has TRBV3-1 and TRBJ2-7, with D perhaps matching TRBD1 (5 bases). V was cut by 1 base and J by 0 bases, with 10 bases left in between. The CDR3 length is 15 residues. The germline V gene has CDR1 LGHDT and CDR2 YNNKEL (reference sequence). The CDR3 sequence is CASSQGTRDSYEQYF. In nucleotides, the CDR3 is TGTGCCAGCAGCCAAGGTACCAGGGACTCCTACGAGCAGTACTTC.

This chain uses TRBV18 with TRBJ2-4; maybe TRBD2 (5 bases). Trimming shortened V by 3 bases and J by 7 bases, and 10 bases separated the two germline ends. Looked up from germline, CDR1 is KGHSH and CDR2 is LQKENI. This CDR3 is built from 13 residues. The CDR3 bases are TGTGCCAGCTCACCCGACACGGGGAACATTCAGTACTTC. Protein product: CASSPDTGNIQYF.

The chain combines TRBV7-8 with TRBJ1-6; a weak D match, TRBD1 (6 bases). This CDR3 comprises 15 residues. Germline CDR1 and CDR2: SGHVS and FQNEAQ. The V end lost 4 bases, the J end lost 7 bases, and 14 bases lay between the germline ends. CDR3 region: CASSSRQQGNSPLHF. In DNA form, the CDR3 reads TGTGCCAGCAGCTCCAGACAGCAGGGGAATTCACCCCTCCACTTT.

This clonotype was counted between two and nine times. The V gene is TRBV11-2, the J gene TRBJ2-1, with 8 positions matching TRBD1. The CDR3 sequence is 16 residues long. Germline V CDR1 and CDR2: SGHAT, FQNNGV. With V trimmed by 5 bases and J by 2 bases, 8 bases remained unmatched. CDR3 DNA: TGTGCCAGCAGCCTCCTAGGACAGGGTACCTACAATGAGCAGTTCTTC. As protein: CASSLLGQGTYNEQFF.

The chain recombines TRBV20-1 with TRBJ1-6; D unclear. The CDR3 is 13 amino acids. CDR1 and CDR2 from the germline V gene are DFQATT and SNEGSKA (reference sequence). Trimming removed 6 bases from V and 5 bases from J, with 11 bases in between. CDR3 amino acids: CSARSGNNSPLHF. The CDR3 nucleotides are TGCAGTGCGCGCTCCGGAAATAATTCACCCCTCCACTTT.

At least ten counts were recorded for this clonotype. The CDR3 DNA follows: TGTGCCAGCAGCCAGCCGGGACTACCCGGGAATGAGCAGTTCTTC. The encoded protein is CASSQPGLPGNEQFF. The V and J genes are TRBV7-9 and TRBJ2-1; 7 bases agree with TRBD2. The CDR3 has 15 residues. Germline V gene lookup returns CDR1 SEHNR and CDR2 FQNEAQ (reference sequence). V dropped 5 bases and J dropped 7; count of bases not matched to a gene: 11.

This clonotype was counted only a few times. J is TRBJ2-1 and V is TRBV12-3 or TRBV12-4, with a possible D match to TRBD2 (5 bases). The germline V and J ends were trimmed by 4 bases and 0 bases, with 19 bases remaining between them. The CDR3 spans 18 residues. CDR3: CASSSARTFASSYNEQFF. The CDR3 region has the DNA TGTGCCAGCAGTTCCGCAAGGACTTTTGCGAGCTCCTACAATGAGCAGTTCTTC.

The CDR3 is CARFGAYEQYF. CDR3 nucleotide sequence: TGCGCCAGATTTGGGGCCTACGAGCAGTACTTC. The V and J genes are TRBV5-1 and TRBJ2-7, with unresolved D. Germline lookup yields CDR1 SGHRS and CDR2 YFSETQ. Trimming pared 8 bases from V and 2 bases from J, leaving 8 bases between. The CDR3 is made up of 11 amino acids.

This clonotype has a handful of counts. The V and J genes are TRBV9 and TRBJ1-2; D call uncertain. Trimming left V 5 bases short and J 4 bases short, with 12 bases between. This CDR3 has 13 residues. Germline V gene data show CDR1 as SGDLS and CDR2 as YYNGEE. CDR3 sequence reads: CASRSQEPYGYTF. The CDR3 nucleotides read TGTGCCAGCAGATCTCAGGAACCCTATGGCTACACCTTC.

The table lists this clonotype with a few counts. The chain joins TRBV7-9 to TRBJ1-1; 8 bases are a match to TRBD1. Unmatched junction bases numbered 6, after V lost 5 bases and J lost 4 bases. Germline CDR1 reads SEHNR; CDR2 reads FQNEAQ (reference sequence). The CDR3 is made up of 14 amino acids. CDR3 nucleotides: TGTGCCAGCAGCAAAGGAACAGGGGGCACTGAAGCTTTCTTT. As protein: CASSKGTGGTEAFF.

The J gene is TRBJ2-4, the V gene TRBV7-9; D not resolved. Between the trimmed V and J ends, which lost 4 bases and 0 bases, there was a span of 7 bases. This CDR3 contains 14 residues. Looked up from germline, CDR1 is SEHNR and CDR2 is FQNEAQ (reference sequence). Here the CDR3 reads CASSSALAKNIQYF. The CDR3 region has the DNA TGTGCCAGCAGCTCCGCTCTAGCCAAAAACATTCAGTACTTC.

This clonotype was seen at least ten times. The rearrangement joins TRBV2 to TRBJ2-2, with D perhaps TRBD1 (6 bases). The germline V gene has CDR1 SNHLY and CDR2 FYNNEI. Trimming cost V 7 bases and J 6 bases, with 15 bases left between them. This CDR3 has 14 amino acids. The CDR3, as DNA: TGTGCCAGCATGGACAGATCCGGGCCCGGGGAGCTGTTTTTT. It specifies CASMDRSGPGELFF.

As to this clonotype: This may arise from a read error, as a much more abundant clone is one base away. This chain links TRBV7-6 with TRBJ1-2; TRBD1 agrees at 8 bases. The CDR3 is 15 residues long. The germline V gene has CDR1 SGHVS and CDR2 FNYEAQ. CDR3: CVSSPGTGVGYGYTF. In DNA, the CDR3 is TGTGTCAGCAGCCCGGGGACAGGAGTCGGCTATGGCTACACCTTC.

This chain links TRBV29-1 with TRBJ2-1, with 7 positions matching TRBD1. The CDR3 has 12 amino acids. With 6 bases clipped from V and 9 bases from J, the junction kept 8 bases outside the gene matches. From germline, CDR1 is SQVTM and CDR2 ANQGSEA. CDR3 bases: TGCAGCGTGGACAGGCGGTCAGGTGAGCAGTTCTTC. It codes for CSVDRRSGEQFF.

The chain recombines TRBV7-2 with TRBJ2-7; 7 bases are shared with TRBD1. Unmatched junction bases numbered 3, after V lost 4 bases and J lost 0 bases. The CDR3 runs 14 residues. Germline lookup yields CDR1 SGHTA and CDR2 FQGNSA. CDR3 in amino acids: CASSSRQGSYEQYF. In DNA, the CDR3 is TGTGCCAGCAGCTCCCGACAGGGCTCCTACGAGCAGTACTTC.

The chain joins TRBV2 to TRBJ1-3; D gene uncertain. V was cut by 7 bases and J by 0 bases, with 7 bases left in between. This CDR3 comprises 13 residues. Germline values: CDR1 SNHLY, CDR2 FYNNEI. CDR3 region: CASNHISGNTIYF. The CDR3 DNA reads TGTGCCAGCAACCACATCTCTGGAAACACCATATATTTT.

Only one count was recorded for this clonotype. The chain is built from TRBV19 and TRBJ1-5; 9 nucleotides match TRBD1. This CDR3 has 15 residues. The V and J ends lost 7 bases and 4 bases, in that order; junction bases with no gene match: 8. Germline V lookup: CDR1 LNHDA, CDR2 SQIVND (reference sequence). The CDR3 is CASTGGQGVNQPQHF. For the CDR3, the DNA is TGTGCCAGTACTGGGGGACAGGGCGTGAATCAGCCCCAGCATTTT.

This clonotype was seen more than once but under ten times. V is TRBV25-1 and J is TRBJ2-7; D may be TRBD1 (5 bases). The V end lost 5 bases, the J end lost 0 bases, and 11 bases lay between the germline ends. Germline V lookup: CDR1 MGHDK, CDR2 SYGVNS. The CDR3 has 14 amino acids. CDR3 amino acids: CASSMAGNSYEQYF. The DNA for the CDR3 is TGTGCCAGCAGTATGGCAGGGAACTCCTACGAGCAGTACTTC.

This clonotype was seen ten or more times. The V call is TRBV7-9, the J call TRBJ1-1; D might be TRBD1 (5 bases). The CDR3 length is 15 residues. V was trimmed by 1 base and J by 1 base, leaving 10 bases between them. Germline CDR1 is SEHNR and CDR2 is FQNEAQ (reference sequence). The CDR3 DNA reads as TGTGCCAGCAGCTTAGAGGGGCCGGCGAACACTGAAGCTTTCTTT. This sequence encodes CASSLEGPANTEAFF.

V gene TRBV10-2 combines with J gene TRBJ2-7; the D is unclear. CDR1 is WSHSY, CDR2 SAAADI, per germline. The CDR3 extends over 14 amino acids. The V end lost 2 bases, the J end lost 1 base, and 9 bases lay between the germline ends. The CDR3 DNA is TGCGCCAGCAGTGAGAGGGCAGCTTCCTACGAGCAGTACTTC. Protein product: CASSERAASYEQYF.

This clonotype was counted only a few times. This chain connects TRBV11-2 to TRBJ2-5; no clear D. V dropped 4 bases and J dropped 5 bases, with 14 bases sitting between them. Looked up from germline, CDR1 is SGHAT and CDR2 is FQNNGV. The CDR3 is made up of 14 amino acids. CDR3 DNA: TGTGCCAGCAGCTCCTTGGGCGCCACGGAGACCCAGTACTTC. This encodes CASSSLGATETQYF.